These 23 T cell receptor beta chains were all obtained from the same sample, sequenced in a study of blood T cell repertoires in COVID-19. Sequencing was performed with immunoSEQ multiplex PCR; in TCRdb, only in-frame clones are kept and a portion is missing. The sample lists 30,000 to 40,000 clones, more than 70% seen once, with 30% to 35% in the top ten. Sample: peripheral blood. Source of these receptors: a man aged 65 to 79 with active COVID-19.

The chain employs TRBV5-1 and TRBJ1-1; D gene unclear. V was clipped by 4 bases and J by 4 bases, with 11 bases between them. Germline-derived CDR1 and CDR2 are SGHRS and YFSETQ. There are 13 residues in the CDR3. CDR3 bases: TGCGCCAGCAGCCCGGTTTCAGGCACTGAAGCTTTCTTT. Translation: CASSPVSGTEAFF.

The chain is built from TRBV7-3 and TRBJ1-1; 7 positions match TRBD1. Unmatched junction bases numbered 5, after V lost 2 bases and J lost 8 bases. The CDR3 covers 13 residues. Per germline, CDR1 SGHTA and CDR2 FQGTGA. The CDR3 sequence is CASSLQNRGEAFF. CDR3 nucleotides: TGTGCCAGCAGCTTACAAAACAGGGGAGAAGCTTTCTTT.

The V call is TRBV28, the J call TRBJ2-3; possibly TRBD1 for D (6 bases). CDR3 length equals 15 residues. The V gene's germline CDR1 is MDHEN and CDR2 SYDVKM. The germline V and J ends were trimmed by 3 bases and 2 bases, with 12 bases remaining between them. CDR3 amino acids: CASSFLDRYTDTQYF. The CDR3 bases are TGTGCCAGCAGTTTCCTGGACAGATACACAGATACGCAGTATTTT.

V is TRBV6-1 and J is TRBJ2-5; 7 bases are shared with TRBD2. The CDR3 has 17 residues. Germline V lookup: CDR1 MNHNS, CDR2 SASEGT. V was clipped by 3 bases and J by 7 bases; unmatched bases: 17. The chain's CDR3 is CASSDAEGGSAFGTQYF. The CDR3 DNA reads TGTGCCAGCAGTGACGCGGAGGGCGGGAGTGCCTTTGGGACCCAGTACTTC.

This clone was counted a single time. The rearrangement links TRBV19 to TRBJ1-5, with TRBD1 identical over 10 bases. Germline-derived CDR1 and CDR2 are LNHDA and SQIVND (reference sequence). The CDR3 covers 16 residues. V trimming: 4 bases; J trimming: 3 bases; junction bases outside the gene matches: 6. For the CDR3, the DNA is TGTGCCAGTAGTAGGGGGGACAGGGGCGACAATCAGCCCCAGCATTTT. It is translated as CASSRGDRGDNQPQHF.

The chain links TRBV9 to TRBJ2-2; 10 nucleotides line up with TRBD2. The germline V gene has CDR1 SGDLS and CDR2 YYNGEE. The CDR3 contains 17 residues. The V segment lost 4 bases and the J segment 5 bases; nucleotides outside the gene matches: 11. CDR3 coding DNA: TGTGCCAGCAGCCCAATGTCTAGCGGGGGTTGGACCGGGGAGCTGTTTTTT. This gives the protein CASSPMSSGGWTGELFF.

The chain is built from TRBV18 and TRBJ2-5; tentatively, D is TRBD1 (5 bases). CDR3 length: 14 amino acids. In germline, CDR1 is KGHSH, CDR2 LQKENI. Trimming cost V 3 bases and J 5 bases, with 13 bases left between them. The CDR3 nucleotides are TGTGCCAGCTCACCGATAGGCAGGGTGGAGACCCAGTACTTC. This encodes CASSPIGRVETQYF.

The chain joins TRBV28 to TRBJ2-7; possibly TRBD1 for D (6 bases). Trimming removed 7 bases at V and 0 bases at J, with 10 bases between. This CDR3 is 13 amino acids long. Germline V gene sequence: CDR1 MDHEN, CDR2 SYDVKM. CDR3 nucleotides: TGTGCCAGCACCGTGACAGGCTCCTACGAGCAGTACTTC. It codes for CASTVTGSYEQYF. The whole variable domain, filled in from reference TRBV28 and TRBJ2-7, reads DVKVTQSSRYLVKRTGEKVFLECVQDMDHENMFWYRQDPGLGLRLIYFSYDVKMKEKGDIPEGYSVSREKKERFSLILESASTNQTSMYLCASTVTGSYEQYFGPGTRLTVT.

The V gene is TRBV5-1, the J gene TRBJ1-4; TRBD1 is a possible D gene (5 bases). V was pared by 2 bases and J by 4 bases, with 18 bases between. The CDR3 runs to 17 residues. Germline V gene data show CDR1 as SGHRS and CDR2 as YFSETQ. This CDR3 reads CASSLESLGGGNEKLFF. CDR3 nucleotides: TGCGCCAGCAGCTTAGAATCCCTCGGGGGAGGTAATGAAAAACTGTTTTTT.

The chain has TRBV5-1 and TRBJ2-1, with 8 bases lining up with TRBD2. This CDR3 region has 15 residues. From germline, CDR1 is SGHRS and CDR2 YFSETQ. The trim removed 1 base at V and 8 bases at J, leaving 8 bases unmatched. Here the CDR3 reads CASSLPTSVGDEQFF. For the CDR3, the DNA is TGCGCCAGCAGCTTGCCGACTAGCGTGGGGGATGAGCAGTTCTTC.

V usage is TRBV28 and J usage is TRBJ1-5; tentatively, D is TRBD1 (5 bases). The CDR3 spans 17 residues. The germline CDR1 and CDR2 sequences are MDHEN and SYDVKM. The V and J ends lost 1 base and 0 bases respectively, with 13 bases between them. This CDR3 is CASSLYPRGDSNQPQHF. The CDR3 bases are TGTGCCAGCAGTTTATACCCTCGGGGGGATAGCAATCAGCCCCAGCATTTT.

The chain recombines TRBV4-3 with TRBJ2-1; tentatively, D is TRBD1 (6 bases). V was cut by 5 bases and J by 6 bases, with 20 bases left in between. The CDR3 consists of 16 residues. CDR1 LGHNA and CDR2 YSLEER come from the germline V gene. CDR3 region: CASSSRGRGSGNEQFF. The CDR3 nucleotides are TGCGCCAGCAGCTCTCGGGGCAGGGGATCCGGCAATGAGCAGTTCTTC.

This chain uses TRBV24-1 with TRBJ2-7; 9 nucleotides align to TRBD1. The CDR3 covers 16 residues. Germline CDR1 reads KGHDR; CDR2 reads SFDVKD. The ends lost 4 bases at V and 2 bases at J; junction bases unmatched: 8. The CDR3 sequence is CATSESGTGWAYEQYF. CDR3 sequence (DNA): TGTGCCACCAGTGAGTCCGGGACAGGGTGGGCCTACGAGCAGTACTTC.

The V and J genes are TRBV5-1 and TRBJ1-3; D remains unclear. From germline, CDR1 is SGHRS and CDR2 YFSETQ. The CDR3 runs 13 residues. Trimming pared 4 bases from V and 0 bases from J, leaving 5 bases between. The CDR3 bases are TGCGCCAGCAGCGGCAGCTCTGGAAACACCATATATTTT. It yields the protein CASSGSSGNTIYF.

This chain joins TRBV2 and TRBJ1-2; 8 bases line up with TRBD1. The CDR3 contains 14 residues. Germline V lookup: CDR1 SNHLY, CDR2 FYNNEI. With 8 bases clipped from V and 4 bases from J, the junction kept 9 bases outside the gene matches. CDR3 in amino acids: CASLLTGVAYGYTF. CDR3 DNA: TGTGCCAGCCTTTTGACAGGGGTGGCCTATGGCTACACCTTC.

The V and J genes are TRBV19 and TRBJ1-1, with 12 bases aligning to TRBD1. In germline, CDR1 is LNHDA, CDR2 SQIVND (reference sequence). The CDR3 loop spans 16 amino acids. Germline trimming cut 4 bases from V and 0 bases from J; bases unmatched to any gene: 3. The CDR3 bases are TGTGCCAGTAGTACCGGGACAGGGGGCATGAACACTGAAGCTTTCTTT. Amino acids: CASSTGTGGMNTEAFF.

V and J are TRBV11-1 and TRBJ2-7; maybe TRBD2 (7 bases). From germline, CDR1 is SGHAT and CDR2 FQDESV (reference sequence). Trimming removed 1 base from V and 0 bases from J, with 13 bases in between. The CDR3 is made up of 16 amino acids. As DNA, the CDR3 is TGTGCCAGCAGCTTAGGGAGGCGGGGGCTCTCCTACGAGCAGTACTTC. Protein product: CASSLGRRGLSYEQYF.

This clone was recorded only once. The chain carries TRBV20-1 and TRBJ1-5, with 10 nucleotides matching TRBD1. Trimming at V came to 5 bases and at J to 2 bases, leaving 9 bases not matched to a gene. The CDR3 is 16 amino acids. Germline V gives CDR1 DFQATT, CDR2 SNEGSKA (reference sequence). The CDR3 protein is CSARGQGGVGNQPQHF. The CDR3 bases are TGCAGTGCTCGTGGACAGGGGGGAGTGGGCAATCAGCCCCAGCATTTT.

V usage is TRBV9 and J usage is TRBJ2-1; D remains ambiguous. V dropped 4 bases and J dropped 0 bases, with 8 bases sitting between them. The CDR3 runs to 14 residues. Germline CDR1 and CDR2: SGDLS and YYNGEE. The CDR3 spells CASSKRPSYNEQFF. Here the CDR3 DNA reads TGTGCCAGCAGCAAGCGTCCCTCCTACAATGAGCAGTTCTTC.

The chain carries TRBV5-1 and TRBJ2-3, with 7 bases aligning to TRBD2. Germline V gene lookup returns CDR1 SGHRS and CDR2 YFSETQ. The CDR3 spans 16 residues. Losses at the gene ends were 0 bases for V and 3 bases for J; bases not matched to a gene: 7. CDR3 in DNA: TGCGCCAGCAGCTTGGGCTGGCGGGAGCTGACAGATACGCAGTATTTT. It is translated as CASSLGWRELTDTQYF.

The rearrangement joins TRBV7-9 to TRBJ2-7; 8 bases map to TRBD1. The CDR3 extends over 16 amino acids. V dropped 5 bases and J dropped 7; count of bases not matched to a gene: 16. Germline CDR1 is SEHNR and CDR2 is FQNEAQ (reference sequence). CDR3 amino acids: CASSPRGRGRNGEQYF. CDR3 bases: TGTGCCAGCAGCCCACGGGGCAGGGGGCGGAATGGGGAGCAGTACTTC.

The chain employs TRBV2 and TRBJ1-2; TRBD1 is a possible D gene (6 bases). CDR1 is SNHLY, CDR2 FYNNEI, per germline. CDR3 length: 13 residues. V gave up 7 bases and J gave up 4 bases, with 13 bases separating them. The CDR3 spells CASKGRGGYGYTF. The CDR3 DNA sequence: TGTGCCAGCAAGGGCAGGGGTGGCTATGGCTACACCTTC.

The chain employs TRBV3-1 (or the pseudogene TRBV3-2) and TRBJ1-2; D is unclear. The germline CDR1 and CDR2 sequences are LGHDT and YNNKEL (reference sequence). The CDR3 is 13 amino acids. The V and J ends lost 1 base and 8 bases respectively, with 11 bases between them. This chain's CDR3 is CASSQVAAEGYTF. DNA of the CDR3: TGTGCCAGCAGCCAAGTGGCGGCGGAGGGCTACACCTTC.